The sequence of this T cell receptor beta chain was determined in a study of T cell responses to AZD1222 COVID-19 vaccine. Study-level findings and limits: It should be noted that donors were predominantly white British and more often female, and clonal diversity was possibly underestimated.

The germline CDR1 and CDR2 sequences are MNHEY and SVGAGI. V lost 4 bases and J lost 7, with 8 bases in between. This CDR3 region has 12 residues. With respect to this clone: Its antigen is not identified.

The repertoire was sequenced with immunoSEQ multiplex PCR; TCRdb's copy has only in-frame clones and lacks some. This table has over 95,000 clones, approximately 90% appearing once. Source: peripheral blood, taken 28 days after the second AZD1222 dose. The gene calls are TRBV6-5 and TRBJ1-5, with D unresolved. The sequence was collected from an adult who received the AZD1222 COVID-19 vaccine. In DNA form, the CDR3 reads TGTGCCAGCAGTTCTCAAGGACAGCCCCAGCATTTT. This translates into CASSSQGQPQHF.